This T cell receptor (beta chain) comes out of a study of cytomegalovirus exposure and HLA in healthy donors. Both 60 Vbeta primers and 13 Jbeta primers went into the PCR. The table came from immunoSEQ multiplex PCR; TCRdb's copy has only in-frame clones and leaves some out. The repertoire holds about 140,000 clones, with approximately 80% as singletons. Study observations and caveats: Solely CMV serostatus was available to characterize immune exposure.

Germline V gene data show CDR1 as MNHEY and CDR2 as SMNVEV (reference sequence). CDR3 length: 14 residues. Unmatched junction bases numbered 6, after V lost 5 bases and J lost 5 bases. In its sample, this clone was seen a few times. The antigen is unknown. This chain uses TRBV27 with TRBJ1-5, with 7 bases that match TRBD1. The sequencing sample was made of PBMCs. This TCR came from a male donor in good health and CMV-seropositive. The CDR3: CASSIGTDYQPQHF. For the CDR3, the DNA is TGTGCCAGCAGTATTGGGACAGATTATCAGCCCCAGCATTTT.